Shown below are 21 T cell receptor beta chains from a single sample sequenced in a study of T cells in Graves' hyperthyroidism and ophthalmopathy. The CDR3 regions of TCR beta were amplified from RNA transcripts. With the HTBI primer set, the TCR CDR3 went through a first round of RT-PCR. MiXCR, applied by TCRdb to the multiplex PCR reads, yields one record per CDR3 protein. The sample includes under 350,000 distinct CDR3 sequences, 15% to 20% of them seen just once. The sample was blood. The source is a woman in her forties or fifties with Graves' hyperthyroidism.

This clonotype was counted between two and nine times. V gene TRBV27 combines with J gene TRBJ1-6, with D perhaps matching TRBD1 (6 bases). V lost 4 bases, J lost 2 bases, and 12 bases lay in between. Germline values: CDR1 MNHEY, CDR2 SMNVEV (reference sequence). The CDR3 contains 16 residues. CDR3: CASSSRTEAYNSPLHF. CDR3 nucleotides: TGTGCCAGCAGTTCTAGGACAGAGGCCTATAATTCACCCCTCCACTTT.

The CDR3: CASRSTGQGTDTQYF. CDR3 DNA: TGTGCCAGCAGGTCGACGGGACAGGGGACAGATACGCAGTATTTT. This chain joins TRBV3-1 and TRBJ2-3, with TRBD1 identical over 10 bases. The CDR3 length is 15 residues. The junction had 6 bases not matched to a gene; V was cut back by 6 bases and J by 3 bases. Germline CDR1 is LGHDT and CDR2 is YNNKEL (reference sequence).

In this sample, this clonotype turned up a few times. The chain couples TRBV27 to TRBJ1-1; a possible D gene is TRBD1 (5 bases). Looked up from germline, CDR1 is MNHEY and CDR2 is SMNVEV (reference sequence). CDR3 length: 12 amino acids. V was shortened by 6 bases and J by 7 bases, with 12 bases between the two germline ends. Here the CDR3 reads CASRSRTLEAFF. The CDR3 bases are TGTGCCAGCAGGTCCCGGACACTTGAAGCTTTCTTT.

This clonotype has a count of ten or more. The DNA for the CDR3 is TGTGCCAGCAGCTTAGGCGGGACAGAAAGGAATGAGCAGTTCTTC. Translating it yields CASSLGGTERNEQFF. The genes are TRBV11-2 and TRBJ2-1, with D possibly TRBD1 on 7 matching bases. This CDR3 is built from 15 residues. The germline V and J ends were trimmed by 1 base and 7 bases, with 14 bases remaining between them. Germline CDR1 and CDR2: SGHAT and FQNNGV.

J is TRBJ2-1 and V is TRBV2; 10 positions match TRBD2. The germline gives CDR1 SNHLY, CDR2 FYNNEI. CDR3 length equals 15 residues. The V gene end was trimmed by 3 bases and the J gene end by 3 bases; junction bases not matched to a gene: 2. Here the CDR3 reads CASSDGLADYNEQFF. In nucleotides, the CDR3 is TGTGCCAGCAGTGACGGACTAGCGGACTACAATGAGCAGTTCTTC.

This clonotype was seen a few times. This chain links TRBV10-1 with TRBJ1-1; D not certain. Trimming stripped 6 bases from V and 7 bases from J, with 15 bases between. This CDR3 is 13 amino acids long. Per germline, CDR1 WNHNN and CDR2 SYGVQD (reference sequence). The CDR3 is CASSLFQAGEAFF. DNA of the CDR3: TGCGCCAGCAGCCTGTTCCAAGCGGGTGAAGCTTTCTTT.

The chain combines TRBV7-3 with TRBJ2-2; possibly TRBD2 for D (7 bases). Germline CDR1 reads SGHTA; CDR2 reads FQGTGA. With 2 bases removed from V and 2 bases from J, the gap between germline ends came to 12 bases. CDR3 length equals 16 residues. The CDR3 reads CASSLLGGVNTGELFF. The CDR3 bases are TGTGCCAGCAGCTTATTAGGGGGGGTTAACACCGGGGAGCTGTTTTTT.

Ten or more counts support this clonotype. CDR3 sequence (DNA): TGCAGCTGTGCTCGTCGGGAGTCTACGGATACGCAGTATTTT. Residues: CSCARRESTDTQYF. This sequence joins TRBV20-1 and TRBJ2-3, with TRBD2 as a possible D gene (6 bases). This CDR3 comprises 14 residues. Germline loops: CDR1 DFQATT, CDR2 SNEGSKA (reference sequence).

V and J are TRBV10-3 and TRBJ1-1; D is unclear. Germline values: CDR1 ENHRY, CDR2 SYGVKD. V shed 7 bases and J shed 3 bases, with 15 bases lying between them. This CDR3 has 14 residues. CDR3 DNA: TGTGCCATCATGAGATCTTCTGTGGACACTGAAGCTTTCTTT. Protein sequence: CAIMRSSVDTEAFF.

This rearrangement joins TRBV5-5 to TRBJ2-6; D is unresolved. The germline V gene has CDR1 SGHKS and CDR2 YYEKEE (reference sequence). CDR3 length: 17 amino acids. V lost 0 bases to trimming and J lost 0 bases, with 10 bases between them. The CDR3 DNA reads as TGTGCCAGCAGCTTGGCAGACGGATTCTCTGGGGCCAACGTCCTGACTTTC. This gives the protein CASSLADGFSGANVLTF.

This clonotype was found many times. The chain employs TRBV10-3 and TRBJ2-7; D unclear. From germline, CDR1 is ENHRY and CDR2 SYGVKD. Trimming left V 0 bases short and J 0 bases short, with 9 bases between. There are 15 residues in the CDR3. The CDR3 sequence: CAISESLGFSYEQYF. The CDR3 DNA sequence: TGTGCCATCAGTGAGTCGTTGGGTTTCTCCTACGAGCAGTACTTC.

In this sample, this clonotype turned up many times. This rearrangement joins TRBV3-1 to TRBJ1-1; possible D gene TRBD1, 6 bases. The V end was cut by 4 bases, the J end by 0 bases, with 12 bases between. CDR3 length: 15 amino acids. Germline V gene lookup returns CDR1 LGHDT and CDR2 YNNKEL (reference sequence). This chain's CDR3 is CASSPSGQLNTEAFF. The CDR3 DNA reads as TGTGCCAGCAGCCCTTCGGGACAACTGAACACTGAAGCTTTCTTT. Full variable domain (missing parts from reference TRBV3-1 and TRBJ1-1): DTAVSQTPKYLVTQMGNDKSIKCEQNLGHDTMYWYKQDSKKFLKIMFSYNNKELIINETVPNRFSPKSPDKAHLNLHINSLELGDSAVYFCASSPSGQLNTEAFFGQGTRLTVV.

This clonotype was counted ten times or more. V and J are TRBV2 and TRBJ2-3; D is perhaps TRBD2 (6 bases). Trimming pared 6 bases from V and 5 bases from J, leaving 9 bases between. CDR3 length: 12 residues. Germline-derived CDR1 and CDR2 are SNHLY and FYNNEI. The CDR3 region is CASRRGLDTQYF. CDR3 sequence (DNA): TGTGCCAGCAGAAGGGGACTAGATACGCAGTATTTT.

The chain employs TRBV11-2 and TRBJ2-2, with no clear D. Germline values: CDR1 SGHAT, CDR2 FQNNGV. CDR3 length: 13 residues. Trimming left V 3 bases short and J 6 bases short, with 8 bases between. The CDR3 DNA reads TGTGCCAGCAGCTTCTCCATATCCGGGGAGCTGTTTTTT. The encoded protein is CASSFSISGELFF.

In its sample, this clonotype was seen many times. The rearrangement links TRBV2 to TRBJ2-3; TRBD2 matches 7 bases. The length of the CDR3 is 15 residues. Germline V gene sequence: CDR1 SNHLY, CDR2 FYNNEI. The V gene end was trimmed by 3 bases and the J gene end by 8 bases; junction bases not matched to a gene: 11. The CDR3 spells CASSDQGLGFGTQYF. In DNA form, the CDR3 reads TGTGCCAGCAGTGATCAAGGACTAGGTTTTGGTACGCAGTATTTT.

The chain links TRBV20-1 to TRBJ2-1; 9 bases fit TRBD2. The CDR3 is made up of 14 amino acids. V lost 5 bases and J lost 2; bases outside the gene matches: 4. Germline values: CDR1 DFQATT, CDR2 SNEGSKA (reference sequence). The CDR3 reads CSAFSGSPYNEQFF. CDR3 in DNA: TGCAGTGCTTTTAGCGGGAGCCCCTACAATGAGCAGTTCTTC.

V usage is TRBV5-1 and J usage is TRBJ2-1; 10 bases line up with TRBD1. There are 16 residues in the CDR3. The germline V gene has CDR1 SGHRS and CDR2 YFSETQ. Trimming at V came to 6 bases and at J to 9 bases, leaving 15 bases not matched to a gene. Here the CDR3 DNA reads TGCGCCAGCACGCTCATCCCGGGACAGGGGAGTGGTGAGCAGTTCTTC. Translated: CASTLIPGQGSGEQFF.

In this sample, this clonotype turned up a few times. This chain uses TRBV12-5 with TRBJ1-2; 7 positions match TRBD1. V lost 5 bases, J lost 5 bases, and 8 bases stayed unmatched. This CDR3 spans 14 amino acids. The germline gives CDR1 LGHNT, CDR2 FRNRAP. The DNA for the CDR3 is TGTGCTAGTGGTCCCTCCGGACAGGAGTATGGCTACACCTTC. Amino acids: CASGPSGQEYGYTF.

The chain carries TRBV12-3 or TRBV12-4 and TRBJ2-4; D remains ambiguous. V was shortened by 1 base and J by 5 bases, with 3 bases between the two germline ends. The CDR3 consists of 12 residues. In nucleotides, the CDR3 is TGTGCCAGCAGTTTAGGGCAAAACATTCAGTACTTC. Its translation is CASSLGQNIQYF.

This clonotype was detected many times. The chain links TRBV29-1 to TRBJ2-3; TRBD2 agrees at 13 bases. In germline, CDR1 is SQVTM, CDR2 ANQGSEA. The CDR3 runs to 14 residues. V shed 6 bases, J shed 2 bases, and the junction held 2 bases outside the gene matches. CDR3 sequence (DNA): TGCAGCGTGGGACTAGCGGGGAACACAGATACGCAGTATTTT. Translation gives CSVGLAGNTDTQYF.

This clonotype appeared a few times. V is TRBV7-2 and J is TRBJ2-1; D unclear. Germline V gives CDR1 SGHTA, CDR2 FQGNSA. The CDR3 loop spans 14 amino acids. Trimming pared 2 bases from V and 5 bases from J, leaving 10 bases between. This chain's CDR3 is CASSLPFENNEQFF. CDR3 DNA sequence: TGTGCCAGCAGCTTACCTTTTGAGAACAATGAGCAGTTCTTC.